The entry that follows covers one T cell receptor (beta chain) sequence. The antigen is unknown. The data originate from a study of cytomegalovirus exposure and HLA in healthy donors. The study, taken as a whole, reports: The HLA-A and HLA-B alleles of most subjects were reportedly predicted accurately from TCR beta sequences. Later genetic work tied a missense DCLRE1C variant to beta-chain V and J trimming. The number of N-insertions in an Asian-associated ancestry cluster was reportedly below the roughly 670-donor mean in a later analysis.

Use of 60 Vbeta and 13 Jbeta primers characterized the PCR. Data came from immunoSEQ multiplex PCR; TCRdb stores just in-frame clones and leaves some out. The sample consists of about 98,000 clones, 60% to 75% of them appearing once. The germline V gene has CDR1 SGHVS and CDR2 FQNEAQ. CDR3 length: 14 residues. V gave up 5 bases and J gave up 5 bases; unmatched junction bases: 2. Specimen: PBMCs. The chain couples TRBV7-8 to TRBJ2-3; 12 bases are a match to TRBD2. The clonotype comes from a female donor in good health and CMV-seronegative. As DNA, the CDR3 is TGTGCCAGCAGCAAACTAGCGGGGGGAGATACGCAGTATTTT. Amino acid sequence: CASSKLAGGDTQYF.